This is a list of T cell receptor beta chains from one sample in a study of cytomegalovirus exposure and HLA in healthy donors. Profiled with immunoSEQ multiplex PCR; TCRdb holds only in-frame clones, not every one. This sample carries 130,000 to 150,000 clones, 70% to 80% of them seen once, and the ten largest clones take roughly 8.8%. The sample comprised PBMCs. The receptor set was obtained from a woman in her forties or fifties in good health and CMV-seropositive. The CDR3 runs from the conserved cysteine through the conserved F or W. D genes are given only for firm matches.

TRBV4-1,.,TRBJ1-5,CASSQVYGVGGSRQPQHF
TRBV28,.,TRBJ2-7,CASSLELAGREQYF
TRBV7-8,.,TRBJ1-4,CASSSFKISRANEKLFF
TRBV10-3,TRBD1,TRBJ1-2,CATKNGPGQGDYGYTF
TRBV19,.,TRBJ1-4,CATAEVEKLFF
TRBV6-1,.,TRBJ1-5,CASSELREDQPQHF
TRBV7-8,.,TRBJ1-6,CASSQRSSFEASPLHF
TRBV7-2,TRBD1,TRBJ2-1,CASSLGVGGASIYNEQFF
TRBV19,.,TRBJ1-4,CASSRGGNEKLFF
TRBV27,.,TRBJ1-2,CASTRGAALGNGYTF
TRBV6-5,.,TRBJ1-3,CATWRIPGNTIYF
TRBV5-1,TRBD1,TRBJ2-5,CASSLDPPGQGTQETQYF
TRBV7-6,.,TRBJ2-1,CASSLARTYNEQFF
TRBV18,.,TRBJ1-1,CASSPGQTEAFF
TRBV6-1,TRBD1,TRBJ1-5,CASSDTGTGDQPQHF
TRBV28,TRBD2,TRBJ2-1,CASSLYVAGGFSEQFF
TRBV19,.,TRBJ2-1,CASLHWNEQFF
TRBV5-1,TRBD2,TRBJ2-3,CASRSHGGDADTQYF
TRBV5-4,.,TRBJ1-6,CASSMSGLLSPLHF
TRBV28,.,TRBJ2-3,CASSSRGIDTQYF
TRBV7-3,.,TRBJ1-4,CASKSYEVVEKLFF
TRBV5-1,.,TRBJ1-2,CASSLTPGGDAGYTF
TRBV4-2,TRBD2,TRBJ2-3,CASSQGRGGTDTQYF
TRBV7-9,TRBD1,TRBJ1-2,CASSIRTGPEGYTF
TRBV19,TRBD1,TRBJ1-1,CASSLQTGSGTEAFF
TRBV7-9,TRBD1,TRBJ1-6,CASSVTGQGDSPLHF
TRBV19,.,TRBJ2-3,CASSPDLTDTQYF
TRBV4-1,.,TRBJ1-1,CASSQQTGALNTEAFF
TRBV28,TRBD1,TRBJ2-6,CASSSQGAGGANVLTF
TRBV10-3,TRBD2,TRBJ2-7,CAISESPSGGYEQYF
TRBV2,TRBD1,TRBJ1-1,CANRGDRMNTEAFF
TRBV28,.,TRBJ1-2,CASSFPGPGGYTF
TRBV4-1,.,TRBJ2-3,CASSQVSEDTQYF
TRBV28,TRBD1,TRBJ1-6,CASRLRTGNNSPLHF
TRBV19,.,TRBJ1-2,CASSIWQNYGYTF
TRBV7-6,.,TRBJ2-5,CASSLARETQYF
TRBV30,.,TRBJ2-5,CAWSPREEAPHQTQYF
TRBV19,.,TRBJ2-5,CASSIRQGREETQYF
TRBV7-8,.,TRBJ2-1,CASSSTINNEQFF
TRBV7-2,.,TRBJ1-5,CASTYPGVNQPQHF
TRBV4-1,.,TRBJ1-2,CASSQDSRNYGYTF
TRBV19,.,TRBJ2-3,CASWGGAGDTQYF
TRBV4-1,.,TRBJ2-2,CASRQTRNTGELFF
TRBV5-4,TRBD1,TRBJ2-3,CASSLAGGRDTQYF
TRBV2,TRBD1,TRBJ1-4,CASQDRANEKLFF
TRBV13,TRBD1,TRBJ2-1,CASSPDRAYGFF
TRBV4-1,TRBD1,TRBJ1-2,CASSPGTGSYGYTF
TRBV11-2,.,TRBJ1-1,CASSLARETEAFF
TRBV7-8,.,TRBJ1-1,CASSSGGRNTEAFF
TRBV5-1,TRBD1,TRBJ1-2,CASSLGGTGGKYGYTF
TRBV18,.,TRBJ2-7,CASSPSSGGYEQYF
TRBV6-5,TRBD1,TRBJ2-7,CASSPDRGRNEQYF
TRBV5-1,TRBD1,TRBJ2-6,CASSPSPGTGTGANVLTF
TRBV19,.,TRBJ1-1,CASRREGTEAFF
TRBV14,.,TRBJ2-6,CASSLDTAGANVLTF
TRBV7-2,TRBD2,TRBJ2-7,CASSSFSGGAYEQYF
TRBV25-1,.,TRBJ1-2,CASSGSRDTGGYTF
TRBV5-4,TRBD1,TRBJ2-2,CASSRMDRVTGELFF
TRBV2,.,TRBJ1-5,CASTEQGLNQPQHF
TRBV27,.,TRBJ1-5,CASSLREGGQPQHF